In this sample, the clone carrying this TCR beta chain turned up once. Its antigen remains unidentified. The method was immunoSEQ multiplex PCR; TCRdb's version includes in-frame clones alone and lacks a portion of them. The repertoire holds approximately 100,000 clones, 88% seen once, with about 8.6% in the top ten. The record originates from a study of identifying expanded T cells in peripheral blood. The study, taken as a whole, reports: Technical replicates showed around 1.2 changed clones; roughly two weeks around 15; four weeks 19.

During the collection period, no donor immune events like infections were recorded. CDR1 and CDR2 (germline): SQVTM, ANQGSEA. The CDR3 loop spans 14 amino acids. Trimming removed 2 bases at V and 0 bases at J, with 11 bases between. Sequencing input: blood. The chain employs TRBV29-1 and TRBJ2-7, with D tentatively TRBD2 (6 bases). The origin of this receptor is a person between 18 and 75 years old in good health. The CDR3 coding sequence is TGCAGCGTTGAATCGGGGGTCAGCTCCTACGAGCAGTACTTC. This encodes CSVESGVSSYEQYF.